The entry below describes one TCR beta chain. As yet, its antigen is unknown. Trimming shortened V by 1 base and J by 0 bases, and 10 bases separated the two germline ends. The germline gives CDR1 SGHTA, CDR2 FQGTGA. The CDR3 runs to 15 residues. The data belong to a study of blood T cells in healthy people across ages. Whole-study results and caveats: Observed TCR beta diversity per million T cells went down as age went up. This fall followed a roughly linear course with age.

Combining a sample-barcoded 5' primer with a J-beta primer mix, a second PCR ran for about 7 to 12 cycles. TCRdb ran MiXCR on the 5' RACE reads and lists one entry per CDR3 protein. The data show 850,000 to 1,000,000 distinct CDR3 sequences, roughly 50% seen once. The origin of this receptor is a man aged 25-45 years in good health. The chain recombines TRBV7-3 with TRBJ2-7; D may be TRBD1 (6 bases). The specimen was blood. The CDR3 nucleotides are TGTGCCAGCAGCTTAAGCCAGGGGCCCTCCTACGAGCAGTACTTC. Translating it yields CASSLSQGPSYEQYF.